The 12 T cell receptor beta chains in this list originate from one sample, sequenced in a study of blood T cells in healthy people across ages. It was with a sample-barcoded 5' primer and a J-beta primer mix that a second PCR of roughly 7 to 12 cycles was run. Each CDR3 protein is one row after TCRdb ran MiXCR on the 5' RACE reads. The data contain approximately 810,000 distinct CDR3 sequences, under 30% of them seen just once; the ten biggest clones take up 17%. Sequencing was performed on blood. Receptor source: a woman older than 75 in good health.

This clonotype was seen ten or more times. The rearrangement joins TRBV24-1 to TRBJ2-1, with D maybe TRBD2 (5 bases). CDR3 size: 16 residues. Germline CDR1 and CDR2: KGHDR and SFDVKD. V lost 0 bases and J 1 base, leaving 9 bases between the germline ends. Here the CDR3 DNA reads TGTGCCACCAGTGATTTGGGGAGCGGTTCCTACAATGAGCAGTTCTTC. This encodes CATSDLGSGSYNEQFF.

There are many counts of this clonotype. The J gene is TRBJ1-5, the V gene TRBV20-1; D ambiguous. CDR3 length equals 12 residues. Germline lookup yields CDR1 DFQATT and CDR2 SNEGSKA (reference sequence). Trimming removed 5 bases from V and 5 bases from J, with 10 bases in between. As DNA, the CDR3 is TGCAGTGCTTACGACAAGGATCAGCCCCAGCATTTT. Its translation is CSAYDKDQPQHF.

This clonotype was seen a handful of times. A much bigger clone sits one base away, suggesting this may be a read error. CDR3 DNA: TGTGCCAGCAGCCAAGTCTCACAGGGTACCTCTGGGACCAACGTCCTGACTTTC. This sequence encodes CASSQVSQGTSGTNVLTF. The chain recombines TRBV4-2 with TRBJ2-6; a possible D gene is TRBD1 (6 bases). This CDR3 is built from 18 residues. CDR1 and CDR2 (germline): LGHNA, YNFKEQ.

Comments on this clonotype: A much larger clonotype is one base distant, so this may be a read error. The rearrangement links TRBV10-3 to TRBJ2-3; D is perhaps TRBD2 (6 bases). The CDR3 is made up of 15 amino acids. Germline CDR1 reads ENHRY; CDR2 reads SYGVKD. Written as DNA, the CDR3 is TGTGCCGTCAGTGATAGCGGTCTTAGCACAGATACGCAGTATTTT. It encodes CAVSDSGLSTDTQYF.

The J gene is TRBJ2-7, the V gene TRBV5-5; TRBD2 matches 8 bases. The CDR3 length is 15 residues. Germline CDR1 and CDR2: SGHKS and YYEKEE (reference sequence). Germline trimming cut 0 bases from V and 6 bases from J; bases unmatched to any gene: 8. CDR3 in DNA: TGTGCCAGCAGCTTGGGGCTAGCGGGCCGTGGCGAGCAGTACTTC. Translation: CASSLGLAGRGEQYF.

This clonotype was observed at least ten times. This chain links TRBV7-9 with TRBJ1-2, with TRBD1 as a possible D gene (5 bases). Germline CDR1 SEHNR, CDR2 FQNEAQ (reference sequence). Trimming left V 5 bases short and J 4 bases short, with 14 bases between. The CDR3 is 14 residues long. The CDR3 here is CASSHRQTSYGYTF. DNA for the CDR3: TGTGCCAGCAGCCACCGACAGACTTCCTATGGCTACACCTTC.

This clonotype turned up a few times. This may be a read error: a much more frequent sequence differs by one nucleotide. The J gene is TRBJ1-4, the V gene TRBV7-2, with 8 positions matching TRBD1. The length of the CDR3 is 15 residues. V shed 7 bases and J 5 bases; nucleotides not matched to a gene: 9. Germline V lookup: CDR1 SGHTA, CDR2 FQGNSA. The CDR3 DNA is TGTGCCAGCAACAGTCAGCAGGGGGCAAATGAAAAACTGTTTTTT. This translates into CASNSQQGANEKLFF.

This clonotype was seen repeatedly, ten times or more. V usage is TRBV7-2 and J usage is TRBJ2-1; 10 nucleotides match TRBD2. Germline V CDR1 and CDR2: SGHTA, FQGNSA. The V and J ends lost 5 bases and 7 bases, in that order; junction bases with no gene match: 14. This CDR3 has 17 residues. The CDR3 DNA follows: TGTGCCAGCAGCAAAGGGGGAGGAGCGGGGGGGAGGAATGAGCAGTTCTTC. This sequence encodes CASSKGGGAGGRNEQFF.

This clonotype has ten or more counts. The rearrangement joins TRBV7-2 to TRBJ2-5; no clear D gene. The V end was cut by 5 bases, the J end by 2 bases, with 6 bases between. Per the germline V gene, CDR1 is SGHTA and CDR2 is FQGNSA. This CDR3 has 12 amino acids. CDR3 coding DNA: TGTGCCAGCAGCCCCCGTCAAGAGACCCAGTACTTC. This encodes CASSPRQETQYF. Based on the CDR3 plus reference TRBV7-2 and TRBJ2-5, the full variable domain is GAGVSQSPSNKVTEKGKDVELRCDPISGHTALYWYRQSLGQGLEFLIYFQGNSAPDKSGLPSDRFSAERTGGSVSTLTIQRTQQEDSAVYLCASSPRQETQYFGPGTRLLVL.

This clonotype was detected many times. CDR3 nucleotides: TGTGCCAGCAGTTACGAATCAGGAAGTGAGCAGTTCTTC. Amino acid sequence: CASSYESGSEQFF. The genes are TRBV6-5 and TRBJ2-1; D is unclear. CDR3 size: 13 residues. Per germline, CDR1 MNHEY and CDR2 SVGAGI. Deletions cut 2 bases from V and 9 bases from J, with 11 bases between.

A note on this clonotype: The germline gene is not matched at one end of the junction; a read error may be the cause. This chain links TRBV7-2 with TRBJ2-1; 7 nucleotides agree with TRBD2. The CDR3 loop spans 13 amino acids. Germline-derived CDR1 and CDR2 are SGHTA and FQGNSA. The CDR3 DNA is TGTGCCGGCAGCCAGCGGGAAAGGGTTGAGCAGTTCTTC. Protein: CAGSQRERVEQFF.

To note about this clonotype: A read error may be the cause here, since a much bigger clone is one base away. The chain uses TRBV3-1 and TRBJ2-4; no definite D call. The germline CDR1 and CDR2 sequences are LGHDT and YNNKEL (reference sequence). The CDR3 sequence is 12 residues long. CDR3 amino acids: CAGSQDQLEQYF. CDR3 sequence (DNA): TGTGCCGGCAGCCAAGATCAGCTTGAGCAGTACTTC. Full variable domain (outside the CDR3, taken from reference TRBV3-1 and TRBJ2-4): DTAVSQTPKYLVTQMGNDKSIKCEQNLGHDTMYWYKQDSKKFLKIMFSYNNKELIINETVPNRFSPKSPDKAHLNLHINSLELGDSAVYFCAGSQDQLEQYFGAGTRLSVL.